This T cell receptor (beta chain) was captured by sequencing in a study of cytomegalovirus exposure and HLA in healthy donors. Sequenced by immunoSEQ multiplex PCR; TCRdb stores in-frame clones only, minus some. The sample holds under 250,000 clones, under 95% seen once. The donors belonged to the approximately 120-subject validation cohort, separate from the approximately 700-subject first cohort. From germline, CDR1 is SGHNT and CDR2 YYREEE (reference sequence). V dropped 4 bases and J dropped 5; count of bases not matched to a gene: 7. The CDR3 runs 14 residues. As concerns this clone: Its antigen is currently unknown.

Whole-study findings and limits: Many donors shared some public TCRs, even though most TCR sequences were rare. The finding came from a later analysis; first-cohort TCR clusters tended to co-occur in the 130 or so validation repertoires. The CMV antigen specificity of a few CMV-associated chains was confirmed through in vitro analysis.

Specimen: PBMCs. The sequence was obtained from a woman between 18 and 29 years old in good health and CMV-seronegative. The V gene is TRBV5-4, the J gene TRBJ1-2; 8 bases match TRBD1. CDR3: CASSLGQGSYGYTF. The CDR3 DNA reads as TGTGCCAGCAGCCTAGGACAGGGTAGTTATGGCTACACCTTC.